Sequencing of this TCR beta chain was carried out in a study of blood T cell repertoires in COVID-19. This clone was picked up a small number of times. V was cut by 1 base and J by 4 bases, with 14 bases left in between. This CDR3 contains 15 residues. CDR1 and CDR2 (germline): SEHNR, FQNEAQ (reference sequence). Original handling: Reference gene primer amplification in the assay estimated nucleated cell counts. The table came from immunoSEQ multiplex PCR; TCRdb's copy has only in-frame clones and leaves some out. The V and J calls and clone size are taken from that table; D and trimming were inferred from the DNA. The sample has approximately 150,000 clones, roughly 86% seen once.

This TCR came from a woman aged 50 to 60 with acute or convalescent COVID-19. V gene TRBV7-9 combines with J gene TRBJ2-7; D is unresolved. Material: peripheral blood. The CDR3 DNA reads TGTGCCAGCAGCTTAGTGCTACCTAAAGTGTACGAGCAGTACTTC. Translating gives CASSLVLPKVYEQYF.